This TCR beta chain is drawn from a study of early T cells in non-severe SARS-CoV-2 infection. Background on the study: Unsorted whole-blood RNA was sequenced in bulk, leaving chains unpaired.

The CDR3 spans 15 residues. This clonotype has a count of ten or more. Its cognate antigen is unknown. Study-wide points: Sequences matched to VDJdb favored anti-spike CD8 responses, while private and CD4 specificities were missed.

Individual cDNA molecules were tagged with unique molecular identifiers, the study reported. Each CDR3 protein gets one entry after TCRdb re-called the 5' RACE reads with MiXCR. The table has around 49,000 distinct CDR3 sequences, 3.5% to 5% seen once. This clonotype was sampled from an adult who was a healthcare worker with PCR-confirmed SARS-CoV-2 infection or an uninfected control (not recorded which). This chain uses TRBV21-1 with TRBJ2-5; TRBD1, the table's D call, was not compared with the DNA. TRBV21-1 is a pseudogene segment. Sequencing was done on a sample of whole blood. The CDR3 region has the DNA TGTGCCAGCGCAACCGGGACAGGGGATGGAGAGACCCAGTACTTC. Residues: CASATGTGDGETQYF.